This is a list of T cell receptor beta chains from one sample in a study of blood T cell repertoires in COVID-19. TCRdb's copy holds only in-frame clones and misses some; the assay was immunoSEQ multiplex PCR. The table records 200,000 to 250,000 clones, 83% of them present only once. Sample: PBMCs or T cells enriched from blood (not recorded which). The receptors derive from a woman in her forties or fifties who had been exposed to COVID-19. The CDR3 runs from the conserved cysteine through the conserved F or W.

j_gene,v_gene,CDR3aa
TRBJ2-1,TRBV30,CAWSTGGGTDEQFF
TRBJ2-1,TRBV27,CASSWGGSAYNEQFF
TRBJ2-2,TRBV11-2,CASGPLSGKAGELFF
TRBJ2-5,TRBV9,CASSVGGLAGSQETQYF
TRBJ2-1,TRBV18,CASSPSAGLTYNEQFF
TRBJ2-5,TRBV11-2,CASSRARSDSRETQYF
TRBJ1-1,TRBV10-3,CATGQGRLGMNTEAFF
TRBJ2-2,TRBV12-5,CASGLGGPYTGELFF
TRBJ1-2,TRBV19,CASMGRWFYGYTF
TRBJ1-3,TRBV11-2,CASSLGLGTAGATIYF
TRBJ1-1,TRBV5-1,CASRAGQGRTEAFF
TRBJ1-5,TRBV24-1,CATSDSDRAGQPQHF
TRBJ1-6,TRBV2,CASREPRGKGNSPLHF
TRBJ1-2,TRBV5-1,CASSFGDRGLEGYTF
TRBJ2-7,TRBV5-8,CASSLVDRSYEQYF
TRBJ2-1,TRBV5-3,CARSGTSVSLCNEQFF
TRBJ2-2,TRBV28,CASTSRSGELFF